This T cell receptor (beta chain) was retrieved from a study of human thymus T cells. The CDR3 is 15 amino acids. CDR1 MGHRA and CDR2 YSYEKL come from the germline V gene. V was shortened by 1 base and J by 6 bases, with 15 bases between the two germline ends. Regarding the study as a whole: Related research described thymic repertoires that were highly overlapping among unrelated individuals.

Resections from corrective heart surgery provided thymus tissue. The people who donated were healthy Finnish babies having corrective surgery for congenital heart defects. Here immunoSEQ multiplex PCR was the method, and the copy in TCRdb shows in-frame clones only, minus some. Among 100,000 to 150,000 clones listed, about 94% were seen once. Points on this clone: Its antigen remains unidentified.

The clonotype was recovered from a boy in the first two years of life with a congenital heart defect but otherwise immunologically healthy. Sequenced material: thymus tissue. The V call is TRBV4-1, the J call TRBJ1-2; no clear D gene. The CDR3 coding sequence is TGCGCCAGCAGCCAAGGTCTCAGAGGATACAATGGCTACACCTTC. Translated: CASSQGLRGYNGYTF.